This record concerns one T cell receptor beta chain sequence. The source of the sample is a study of shared T cell receptors in the human thymus. Profiling relied on immunoSEQ multiplex PCR, and the TCRdb table lists in-frame clones only, not all of them. Counted here are hundreds of thousands of clones, around 87% occurring once; the ten biggest clones make up more than 0.009%. The CDR3 has 15 amino acids. Germline values: CDR1 LGHNA, CDR2 YSLEER. After removal of 3 bases from V and 7 bases from J, the junction contained 9 bases not matched to a gene. These data were also reused for a study on human thymus T cells. Per that paper: Having surgery to correct congenital heart defects, healthy Finnish infants acted as the donors. Thymus pieces cut out during corrective heart surgery were the tissue that was used.

The clonotype originates from a boy younger than two with a congenital heart defect. The chain joins TRBV4-3 to TRBJ1-5, with 7 bases fitting TRBD1. The sequencing sample was made of thymocytes. DNA of the CDR3: TGCGCCAGCAGCCAGGATAACAGGGGACGCCAGCCCCAGCATTTT. Its translation is CASSQDNRGRQPQHF.